This TCR beta chain was sequenced during a study of T cells expressing NK-cell markers. In germline, CDR1 is MDHEN, CDR2 SYDVKM. The CDR3 covers 16 residues. TCRdb reprocessed the 5' RACE reads; each CDR3 protein has one entry and no DNA is given. The sample table includes roughly 350,000 distinct CDR3 sequences. This rearrangement joins TRBV28 to TRBJ1-6; no DNA is available, so the TRBD1 call from TCRdb remains unchecked. Sequencing was carried out using blood T cells: a sorted CD56 or NKG2C T cell subset, CD4+ or CD8+ T cells, or bulk PBMC T cells (not recorded which). This clonotype was obtained from a man aged 18 to 69 in good health. The chain's CDR3 is CASSFPPRTGYSPLHF. The variable domain in full, completed from reference TRBV28 and TRBJ1-6, reads DVKVTQSSRYLVKRTGEKVFLECVQDMDHENMFWYRQDPGLGLRLIYFSYDVKMKEKGDIPEGYSVSREKKERFSLILESASTNQTSMYLCASSFPPRTGYSPLHFGNGTRLTVT.